The clone carrying this T cell receptor beta chain was counted once. The cohort comprised adults aged about 18 to 100 years residing in about two dozen US areas. In the authors' methods: Reference gene primer amplification gave nucleated cell count estimates. The method was immunoSEQ multiplex PCR; TCRdb's version includes in-frame clones alone and lacks a portion of them. The V and J calls and clone size come from that table; D and trimming were worked out from the DNA. The table records about 170,000 clones, under 90% of them present only once. These data originate in a study of blood T cell repertoires in COVID-19. Study-wide background: Researchers got acute and convalescent COVID-19 samples from the United States, Italy and Spain.

V shed 3 bases and J shed 10 bases, with 10 bases lying between them. The CDR3 runs to 13 residues. The germline CDR1 and CDR2 sequences are LNHDA and SQIVND (reference sequence). The source material was PBMCs or T cells enriched from blood (not recorded which). V and J are TRBV19 and TRBJ1-6; D ambiguous. This TCR was recovered from a man between 45 and 60 years old who had recovered from COVID-19. In DNA, the CDR3 is TGTGCCAGTAGTATTGCGGAGACCTCACCCCTCCACTTT. Protein: CASSIAETSPLHF.